This entry features one T cell receptor (beta chain) sequence. This table comes from immunoSEQ multiplex PCR, and its TCRdb copy is limited to in-frame clones, with some not included. Of fewer than 65,000 clones listed, about 90% are singletons. These data come from a study of blood T cell repertoires in COVID-19. The receptor's source is an older woman with active or convalescent COVID-19. Sequences were obtained from peripheral blood.

The CDR3, as DNA: TGTGCCAGCAGTTTACTCACCGGAGCGCGGAAACCCTACGAGCAGTACTTC. It codes for CASSLLTGARKPYEQYF. The chain has TRBV28 and TRBJ2-7; no clear D gene. Germline V CDR1 and CDR2: MDHEN, SYDVKM. The germline V and J ends were trimmed by 2 bases and 2 bases, with 19 bases remaining between them. The length of the CDR3 is 17 residues.